This T cell receptor beta chain was sequenced in a study of T cells in Graves' hyperthyroidism and ophthalmopathy. Overall study: Peripheral blood draws took place at initial diagnosis, ahead of any treatment. Study-wide results and caveats: In blood, most of the thyroid clonotypes expanded above 0.001 were also present.

TCR beta CDR3 regions were amplified from RNA. During a first-round RT-PCR of the TCR CDR3, the HTBI primer set was used. TCRdb called the multiplex PCR reads again in MiXCR, with one record for every CDR3 protein. The sample holds almost 250,000 distinct CDR3 sequences, over 20% seen once. This clonotype appeared many times. Its antigen is still unknown. V shed 5 bases and J 1 base; nucleotides not matched to a gene: 7. This CDR3 has 16 amino acids. Per germline, CDR1 SGHVS and CDR2 FQNEAQ. The V call is TRBV7-8, the J call TRBJ2-1, with 8 bases identical to TRBD2. Sequenced: blood. This clonotype originated in a middle-aged woman with Graves' ophthalmopathy. As DNA, the CDR3 is TGTGCCAGCAGCGGGGCGGGAGGTATTTCCTACAATGAGCAGTTCTTC. Translated: CASSGAGGISYNEQFF.